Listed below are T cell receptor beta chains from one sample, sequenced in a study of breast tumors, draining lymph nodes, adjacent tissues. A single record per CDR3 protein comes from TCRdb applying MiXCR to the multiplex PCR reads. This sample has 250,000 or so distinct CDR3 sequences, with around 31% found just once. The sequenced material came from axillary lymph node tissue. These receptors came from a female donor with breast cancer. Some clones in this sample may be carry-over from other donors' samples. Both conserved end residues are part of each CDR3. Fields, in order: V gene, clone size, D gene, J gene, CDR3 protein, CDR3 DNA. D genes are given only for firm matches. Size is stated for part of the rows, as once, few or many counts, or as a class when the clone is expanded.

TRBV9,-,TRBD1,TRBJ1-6,CASSVTAGGDNSPLHF,TGTGCCAGCAGCGTAACGGCAGGGGGTGATAATTCACCCCTCCACTTT
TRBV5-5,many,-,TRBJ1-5,CASSLRGAGNQPQHF,TGTGCCAGCAGCTTGCGGGGGGCAGGCAATCAGCCCCAGCATTTT
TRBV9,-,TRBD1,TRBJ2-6,CASRETGGSSGATVLTF,TGTGCCAGCAGAGAGACAGGGGGGAGTTCTGGGGCCACCGTCCTGACTTTC
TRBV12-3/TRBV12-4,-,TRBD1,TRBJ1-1,CASSLGDRGLLEAFF,TGTGCCAGCAGTTTAGGTGACAGGGGTCTTCTGGAAGCTTTCTTT
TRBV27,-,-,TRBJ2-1,CAGSWTVYGSYNEQFF,TGTGCCGGCAGTTGGACAGTTTACGGCTCCTACAATGAGCAGTTCTTC
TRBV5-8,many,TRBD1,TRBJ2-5,CASSLQGAGETQYF,TGTGCCAGCAGCTTACAGGGGGCGGGGGAGACCCAGTACTTC
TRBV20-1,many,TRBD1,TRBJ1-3,CSAQRQGERNTIYF,TGCAGTGCTCAAAGACAGGGGGAGCGAAACACCATATATTTT
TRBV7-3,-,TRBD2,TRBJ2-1,CANSSPSGGDVEQFF,TGTGCCAACAGCTCCCCTAGCGGGGGTGACGTTGAGCAGTTCTTC
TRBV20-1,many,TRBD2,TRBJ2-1,CSARALAGPSYNEQFF,TGCAGTGCTAGAGCCCTAGCGGGACCCTCCTACAATGAGCAGTTCTTC
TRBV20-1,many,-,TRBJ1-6,CSAGLADDSPLHF,TGCAGTGCTGGATTGGCAGATGATTCACCCCTCCACTTT
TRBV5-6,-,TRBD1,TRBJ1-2,CASSQGQGFIYGYTF,TGTGCCAGCAGCCAGGGACAGGGGTTTATTTATGGCTACACCTTC
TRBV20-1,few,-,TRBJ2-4,CSAQREVAKNIQYF,TGCAGTGCGCAGAGGGAAGTCGCCAAAAACATTCAGTACTTC
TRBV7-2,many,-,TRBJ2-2,CASSSNGVHTGELFF,TGTGCCAGCAGCTCCAACGGGGTCCACACCGGGGAGCTGTTTTTT
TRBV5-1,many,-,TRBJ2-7,CASTPAAGSYEQYF,TGCGCCAGCACCCCCGCGGCAGGGTCCTACGAGCAGTACTTC
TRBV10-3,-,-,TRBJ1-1,CASSRQVGAFF,TGTGCCAGCAGTAGACAGGTAGGGGCTTTCTTT
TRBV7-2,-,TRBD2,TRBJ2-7,CASSSAGLAGGEQYF,TGTGCCAGCAGCTCAGCCGGGCTAGCGGGAGGCGAGCAGTACTTC
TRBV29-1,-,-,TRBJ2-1,CSIYLCSVEEVGPGEQFF,-
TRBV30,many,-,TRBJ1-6,CAGGQSPLHF,TGTGCCGGGGGGCAATCACCCCTCCACTTT
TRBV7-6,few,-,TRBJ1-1,CASSKTENTEAFF,TGTGCCAGCAGCAAGACAGAAAACACTGAAGCTTTCTTT
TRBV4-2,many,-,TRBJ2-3,CASSQDPRKRDPSSTDTQYF,TGTGCCAGCAGCCAAGATCCTCGGAAGCGAGACCCATCTAGCACAGATACGCAGTATTTT
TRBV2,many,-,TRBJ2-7,CASWSESTYEQYF,TGTGCCAGCTGGTCGGAGTCTACCTACGAGCAGTACTTC
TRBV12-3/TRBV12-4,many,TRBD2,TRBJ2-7,CASSLARGYEQYF,TGTGCTAGCAGCTTAGCGCGGGGGTACGAGCAGTACTTC
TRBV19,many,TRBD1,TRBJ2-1,CASSIGPWDRGRNEQFF,TGTGCCAGTAGTATAGGCCCATGGGACAGGGGGCGAAATGAGCAGTTCTTC